Detailed here is one T cell receptor (beta chain). This sample stems from a study of memory CD4+ T cells and cytomegalovirus serostatus. Single viable CD3+CD4+CD8-CD45RO+ cells were sorted as the memory CD4+ T cells. There are 18 residues in the CDR3. The germline V gene has CDR1 SGHTA and CDR2 FQGTGA. Trimming pared 5 bases from V and 0 bases from J, leaving 21 bases between. Study processing details: After removing out-of-frame reads, 2 million to 2.5 million distinct TCRbeta sequences remained. Clones were read by immunoSEQ multiplex PCR, and TCRdb kept only the in-frame ones, dropping some. Clonal size and the V and J genes are those of that table, whereas D and trimming came from the DNA. The top ten hold about 0.95% of the sample, which has around 60,000 clones, about 81% seen once.

The specimen was memory CD4+ T cells from blood. The sequence came from an adult in good health and CMV-seronegative. The chain couples TRBV7-3 to TRBJ2-3; the D gene could be TRBD1 or TRBD2 (5 bases each). The DNA for the CDR3 is TGTGCCAGCAGCCTGTTAGGTGGGGGATTCACTAGCACAGATACGCAGTATTTT. This gives the protein CASSLLGGGFTSTDTQYF.